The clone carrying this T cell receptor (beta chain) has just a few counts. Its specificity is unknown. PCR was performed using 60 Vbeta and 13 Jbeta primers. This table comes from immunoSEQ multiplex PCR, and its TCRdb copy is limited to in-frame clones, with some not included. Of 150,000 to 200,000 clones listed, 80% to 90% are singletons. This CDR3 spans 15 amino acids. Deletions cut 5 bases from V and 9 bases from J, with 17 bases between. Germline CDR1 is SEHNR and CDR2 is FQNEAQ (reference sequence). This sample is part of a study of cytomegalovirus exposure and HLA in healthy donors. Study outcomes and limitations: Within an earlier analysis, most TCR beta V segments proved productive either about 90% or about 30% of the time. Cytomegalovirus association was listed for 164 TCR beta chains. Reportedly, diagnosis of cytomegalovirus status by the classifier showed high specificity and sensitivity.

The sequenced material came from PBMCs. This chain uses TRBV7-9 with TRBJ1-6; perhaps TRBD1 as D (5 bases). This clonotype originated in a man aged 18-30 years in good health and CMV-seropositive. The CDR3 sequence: CASSRTRVVRSPLHF. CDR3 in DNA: TGTGCCAGCAGCCGAACCAGGGTGGTGCGTTCACCCCTCCACTTT.